This is a list of T cell receptor beta chains from one sample in a study of T cell repertoires in cytomegalovirus infection. TCRdb itself ran the reads through MiXCR, one entry per CDR3 protein. The table includes a few hundred thousand distinct CDR3 sequences, roughly 43% detected once. Their cognate antigens are unknown. Sequencing used cultured PBMCs, obtained from culture after CMV antigen stimulation. These receptors originate from a human donor in good health (CMV status not recorded). Some clones in this sample may be carry-over from other donors' samples. Each CDR3 is given with its conserved first and last residue. The D gene is left open where the match is weak. Size is stated for part of the rows, as once, few or many counts, or as a class when the clone is expanded.

j_call: TRBJ2-7
v_call: TRBV7-2
d_call: NA
clone_size: few
cdr3_aa: CASSFLPHQISTYEQYF
cdr3_nt: TGTGCCAGCAGCTTCCTACCCCATCAAATTAGCACCTACGAGCAGTACTTC

j_call: TRBJ2-7
v_call: TRBV7-2
d_call: TRBD1
clone_size: many
cdr3_aa: CASSSQGASYEQYF
cdr3_nt: TGTGCCAGCAGCTCCCAGGGGGCATCCTACGAGCAGTACTTC

j_call: TRBJ2-7
v_call: TRBV6-1
d_call: NA
clone_size: few
cdr3_aa: CASSDGYYEQYF
cdr3_nt: TGTGCCAGCAGCGACGGTTACTACGAGCAGTACTTC

j_call: TRBJ1-2
v_call: TRBV29-1
d_call: NA
clone_size: NA
cdr3_aa: CSVEVPAAYGYTF
cdr3_nt: TGCAGCGTTGAAGTTCCGGCAGCCTATGGCTACACCTTC

j_call: TRBJ2-1
v_call: TRBV11-2
d_call: NA
clone_size: NA
cdr3_aa: CASSHYGEQFF
cdr3_nt: TGTGCCAGCAGCCATTATGGGGAGCAGTTCTTC

j_call: TRBJ2-5
v_call: TRBV7-8
d_call: NA
clone_size: few
cdr3_aa: CASSPQTLAPKETQYF
cdr3_nt: TGTGCCAGCAGCCCGCAGACGCTAGCGCCGAAAGAGACCCAGTACTTC

j_call: TRBJ2-2
v_call: TRBV5-4
d_call: NA
clone_size: NA
cdr3_aa: CASSSGRMNTGELFF
cdr3_nt: TGTGCCAGCAGCTCGGGACGGATGAACACCGGGGAGCTGTTTTTT

j_call: TRBJ2-7
v_call: TRBV7-2
d_call: NA
clone_size: few
cdr3_aa: CASSLPGATYEQYF
cdr3_nt: TGTGCCAGCAGCTTACCAGGAGCGACCTACGAGCAGTACTTC

j_call: TRBJ2-3
v_call: TRBV20-1
d_call: NA
clone_size: NA
cdr3_aa: CSASLWESTDTQYF
cdr3_nt: TGCAGTGCTAGTTTGTGGGAGAGCACAGATACGCAGTATTTT

j_call: TRBJ1-4
v_call: TRBV7-2
d_call: NA
clone_size: few
cdr3_aa: CASSLGPSEKLFF
cdr3_nt: TGTGCCAGCAGTTTGGGACCTTCTGAAAAACTGTTTTTT

j_call: TRBJ2-1
v_call: TRBV7-7
d_call: TRBD2
clone_size: NA
cdr3_aa: CASSLGEASGYNEQFF
cdr3_nt: TGTGCCAGCAGCTTGGGGGAGGCTAGCGGTTACAATGAGCAGTTCTTC

j_call: TRBJ1-2
v_call: TRBV7-9
d_call: NA
clone_size: few
cdr3_aa: CASSQKQGLNYGYTF
cdr3_nt: TGTGCCAGCAGCCAAAAACAGGGACTTAACTATGGCTACACCTTC

j_call: TRBJ2-4
v_call: TRBV4-2
d_call: TRBD2
clone_size: few
cdr3_aa: CASTPRILAGRAKNIQYF
cdr3_nt: TGTGCCAGCACCCCCAGGATACTAGCGGGGAGAGCCAAAAACATTCAGTACTTC

j_call: TRBJ2-5
v_call: TRBV12-3/TRBV12-4
d_call: NA
clone_size: NA
cdr3_aa: CASSAWEAFGFVETQYF
cdr3_nt: TGTGCCAGCAGTGCCTGGGAGGCGTTTGGTTTTGTCGAGACCCAGTACTTC

j_call: TRBJ1-1
v_call: TRBV29-1
d_call: NA
clone_size: once
cdr3_aa: CSVGTGFTEAFF
cdr3_nt: TGCAGCGTGGGTACAGGGTTCACTGAAGCTTTCTTT

j_call: TRBJ2-3
v_call: TRBV7-2
d_call: TRBD2
clone_size: many
cdr3_aa: CASSLALIVAGFTDTQYF
cdr3_nt: TGTGCCAGCAGCTTAGCGCTAATTGTAGCGGGCTTCACAGATACGCAGTATTTT

j_call: TRBJ2-7
v_call: TRBV19
d_call: TRBD2
clone_size: NA
cdr3_aa: CASSGRSGGASFYEQYF
cdr3_nt: TGTGCCAGTAGCGGTCGGTCGGGGGGGGCATCCTTCTACGAGCAGTACTTC

j_call: TRBJ2-6
v_call: TRBV6-2/TRBV6-3
d_call: TRBD1
clone_size: few
cdr3_aa: CASSHRGTISGANVLTF
cdr3_nt: TGTGCCAGCAGTCACAGGGGAACGATCTCTGGGGCCAACGTCCTGACTTTC

j_call: TRBJ1-4
v_call: TRBV6-6
d_call: NA
clone_size: NA
cdr3_aa: CASTYGGDGEKLFF
cdr3_nt: TGTGCCAGCACTTACGGAGGGGACGGCGAAAAACTGTTTTTT

j_call: TRBJ1-1
v_call: TRBV6-6
d_call: NA
clone_size: few
cdr3_aa: CASSYSKSGSEAFF
cdr3_nt: TGTGCCAGCAGTTACTCGAAAAGCGGCAGTGAAGCTTTCTTT

j_call: TRBJ2-2
v_call: TRBV7-2
d_call: NA
clone_size: NA
cdr3_aa: CASSPRTRTGELFF
cdr3_nt: TGTGCCAGCAGCCCAAGAACCCGGACTGGGGAGCTGTTTTTT

j_call: TRBJ2-2
v_call: TRBV7-4
d_call: TRBD1
clone_size: few
cdr3_aa: CASTDDRGPVFGELFF
cdr3_nt: TGTGCCAGCACCGATGACAGGGGCCCGGTTTTCGGGGAGCTGTTTTTT

j_call: TRBJ1-1
v_call: TRBV19
d_call: NA
clone_size: NA
cdr3_aa: CASSIGQRPNTEAFF
cdr3_nt: TGTGCCAGTAGTATAGGGCAGCGACCGAACACTGAAGCTTTCTTT

j_call: TRBJ1-6
v_call: TRBV7-8
d_call: NA
clone_size: few
cdr3_aa: CASSLRSPNSPLHF
cdr3_nt: TGTGCCAGCAGCTTGCGGAGCCCAAATTCACCCCTCCACTTT

j_call: TRBJ2-5
v_call: TRBV7-6
d_call: TRBD2
clone_size: many
cdr3_aa: CASSWGLAGGRGQETQYF
cdr3_nt: TGTGCCAGCAGCTGGGGACTAGCGGGAGGTAGAGGCCAAGAGACCCAGTACTTC

j_call: TRBJ2-4
v_call: TRBV12-2
d_call: NA
clone_size: NA
cdr3_aa: CASRFERSHRAKNIQYF
cdr3_nt: TGTGCAAGTCGCTTCGAGAGGTCCCACCGAGCCAAAAACATTCAGTACTTC

j_call: TRBJ2-1
v_call: TRBV7-9
d_call: NA
clone_size: NA
cdr3_aa: CASSQGRSYNEQFF
cdr3_nt: TGTGCCAGCTCTCAGGGGAGATCCTACAATGAGCAGTTCTTC

j_call: TRBJ2-4
v_call: TRBV7-8
d_call: NA
clone_size: NA
cdr3_aa: CASSLSWTLAKNIQYF
cdr3_nt: TGTGCCAGCAGCTTAAGTTGGACTTTAGCCAAAAACATTCAGTACTTC

j_call: TRBJ2-1
v_call: TRBV5-1
d_call: TRBD2
clone_size: NA
cdr3_aa: CASSREALAVSSYNEQFF
cdr3_nt: TGCGCCAGCAGCCGGGAGGCACTAGCGGTTAGCTCCTACAATGAGCAGTTCTTC

j_call: TRBJ2-5
v_call: TRBV12-3/TRBV12-4
d_call: NA
clone_size: few
cdr3_aa: CASSSFARVETQYF
cdr3_nt: TGTGCCAGCAGTTCCTTTGCCAGGGTAGAGACCCAGTACTTC

j_call: TRBJ2-1
v_call: TRBV12-3/TRBV12-4
d_call: NA
clone_size: NA
cdr3_aa: CASSKPPTFASIAIEQFF
cdr3_nt: TGTGCCAGCAGTAAACCTCCGACCTTTGCTAGCATTGCCATCGAGCAGTTCTTC

j_call: TRBJ2-1
v_call: TRBV7-2
d_call: NA
clone_size: many
cdr3_aa: CASSRSHNEQFF
cdr3_nt: TGTGCCAGCAGCCGCTCCCACAATGAGCAGTTCTTC

j_call: TRBJ1-5
v_call: TRBV6-1
d_call: NA
clone_size: few
cdr3_aa: CASSQPSNQPQHF
cdr3_nt: TGTGCCAGCAGCCAGCCTAGCAATCAGCCCCAGCATTTT

j_call: TRBJ1-5
v_call: TRBV19
d_call: NA
clone_size: NA
cdr3_aa: CASSTQIRNQPQHF
cdr3_nt: TGTGCCAGTAGTACCCAGATTCGCAATCAGCCCCAGCATTTT

j_call: TRBJ2-1
v_call: TRBV7-8
d_call: NA
clone_size: NA
cdr3_aa: CASSLERDSYNEQFF
cdr3_nt: TGTGCCAGCAGCTTAGAAAGGGACTCCTACAATGAGCAGTTCTTC

j_call: TRBJ2-3
v_call: TRBV12-3/TRBV12-4
d_call: TRBD2
clone_size: NA
cdr3_aa: CASSFRLAGATDTQYF
cdr3_nt: TGTGCCAGCAGTTTTCGACTAGCGGGAGCCACAGATACGCAGTATTTT

j_call: TRBJ2-7
v_call: TRBV5-4
d_call: TRBD1
clone_size: few
cdr3_aa: CASSPRDSTYEQYF
cdr3_nt: TGTGCCAGCAGCCCCCGGGACAGCACCTACGAGCAGTACTTC

j_call: TRBJ2-3
v_call: TRBV29-1
d_call: NA
clone_size: NA
cdr3_aa: CSVERGVDPAQYF
cdr3_nt: TGCAGCGTTGAGAGGGGGGTGGACCCAGCGCAGTATTTT

j_call: TRBJ2-2
v_call: TRBV7-9
d_call: NA
clone_size: few
cdr3_aa: CASSPTATGELFF
cdr3_nt: TGTGCCAGCAGCCCTACCGCGACCGGGGAGCTGTTTTTT

j_call: TRBJ1-3
v_call: TRBV19
d_call: NA
clone_size: few
cdr3_aa: CASRITGTLGNTIYF
cdr3_nt: TGTGCCAGTAGGATTACCGGGACACTTGGAAACACCATATATTTT

j_call: TRBJ2-5
v_call: TRBV2
d_call: TRBD1
clone_size: NA
cdr3_aa: CASRAPGQGLETQYF
cdr3_nt: TGTGCCAGCAGAGCACCGGGACAGGGTCTTGAGACCCAGTACTTC

j_call: TRBJ2-7
v_call: TRBV11-2
d_call: NA
clone_size: few
cdr3_aa: CASRPGPRGYEQYF
cdr3_nt: TGTGCCAGCCGCCCCGGGCCCCGGGGGTACGAGCAGTACTTC

j_call: TRBJ1-1
v_call: TRBV7-2
d_call: NA
clone_size: few
cdr3_aa: CASSSEANEAFF
cdr3_nt: TGTGCCAGCAGCTCGGAGGCAAATGAAGCTTTCTTT

j_call: TRBJ1-6
v_call: TRBV25-1
d_call: NA
clone_size: NA
cdr3_aa: CASTTAYNSPLHF
cdr3_nt: TGTGCCAGCACGACAGCCTATAATTCACCCCTCCACTTT

j_call: TRBJ2-3
v_call: TRBV18
d_call: NA
clone_size: NA
cdr3_aa: CASSPQGLRDTQYF
cdr3_nt: TGTGCCAGCTCACCACAGGGACTCAGAGATACGCAGTATTTT

j_call: TRBJ2-1
v_call: TRBV6-1
d_call: TRBD2
clone_size: NA
cdr3_aa: CASSEATAGGPYNEQFF
cdr3_nt: TGTGCCAGCAGTGAAGCGACAGCGGGAGGGCCTTACAATGAGCAGTTCTTC

j_call: TRBJ2-1
v_call: TRBV7-6
d_call: NA
clone_size: NA
cdr3_aa: CASSPRSSAPYNEQFF
cdr3_nt: TGTGCCAGCAGCCCGCGATCTAGCGCGCCCTACAATGAGCAGTTCTTC

j_call: TRBJ2-3
v_call: TRBV7-6
d_call: NA
clone_size: few
cdr3_aa: CASGSPGRLGDTQYF
cdr3_nt: TGTGCCAGTGGCTCCCCGGGGAGGTTGGGAGATACGCAGTATTTT